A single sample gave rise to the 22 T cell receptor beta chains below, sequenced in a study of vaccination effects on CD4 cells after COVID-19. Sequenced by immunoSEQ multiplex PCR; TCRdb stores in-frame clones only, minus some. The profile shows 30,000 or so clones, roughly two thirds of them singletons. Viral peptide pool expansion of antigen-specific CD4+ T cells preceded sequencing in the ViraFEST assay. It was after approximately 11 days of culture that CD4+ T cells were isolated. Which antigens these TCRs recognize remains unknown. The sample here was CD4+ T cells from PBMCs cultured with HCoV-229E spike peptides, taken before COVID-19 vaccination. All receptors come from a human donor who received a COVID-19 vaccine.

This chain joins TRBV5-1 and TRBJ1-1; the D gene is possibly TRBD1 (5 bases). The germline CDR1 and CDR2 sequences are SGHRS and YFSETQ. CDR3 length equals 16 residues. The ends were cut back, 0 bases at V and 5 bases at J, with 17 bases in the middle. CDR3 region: CASSLAPQGGRTEAFF. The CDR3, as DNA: TGCGCCAGCAGCTTGGCGCCCCAGGGTGGAAGAACTGAAGCTTTCTTT.

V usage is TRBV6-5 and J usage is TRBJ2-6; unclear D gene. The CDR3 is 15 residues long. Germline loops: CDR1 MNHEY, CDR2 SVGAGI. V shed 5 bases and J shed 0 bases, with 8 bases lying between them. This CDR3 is CASSTQLSGANVLTF. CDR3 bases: TGTGCCAGCAGTACGCAGCTCTCTGGGGCCAACGTCCTGACTTTC.

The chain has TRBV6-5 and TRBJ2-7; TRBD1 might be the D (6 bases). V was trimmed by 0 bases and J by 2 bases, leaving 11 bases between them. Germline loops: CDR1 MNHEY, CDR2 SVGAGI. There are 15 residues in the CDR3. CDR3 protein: CASSYSETGPYEQYF. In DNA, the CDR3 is TGTGCCAGCAGTTACTCGGAGACAGGCCCCTACGAGCAGTACTTC.

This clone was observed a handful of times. The CDR3 region is CASSYTGSQPQHF. As DNA, the CDR3 is TGTGCCAGCAGTTACACCGGATCTCAGCCCCAGCATTTT. V usage is TRBV6-2 or TRBV6-3 and J usage is TRBJ1-5; no reliable D call. V shed 2 bases and J shed 6 bases, with 8 bases lying between them. CDR1 is MNHEY and CDR2 is SVGEGT in the germline V gene. This CDR3 is built from 13 residues.

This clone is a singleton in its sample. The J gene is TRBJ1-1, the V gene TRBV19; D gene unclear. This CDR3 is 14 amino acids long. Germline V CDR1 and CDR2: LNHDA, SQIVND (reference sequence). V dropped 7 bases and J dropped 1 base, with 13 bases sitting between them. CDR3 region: CASTPPGKNTEAFF. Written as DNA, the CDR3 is TGTGCCAGTACCCCCCCCGGGAAGAACACTGAAGCTTTCTTT.

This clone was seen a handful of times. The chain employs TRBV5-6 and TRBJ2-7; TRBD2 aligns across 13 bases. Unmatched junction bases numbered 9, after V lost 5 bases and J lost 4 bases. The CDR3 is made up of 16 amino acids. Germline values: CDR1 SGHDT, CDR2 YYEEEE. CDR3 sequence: CASSRLAGGLLYEQYF. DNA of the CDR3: TGTGCCAGCAGTCGACTAGCGGGGGGACTATTATACGAGCAGTACTTC.

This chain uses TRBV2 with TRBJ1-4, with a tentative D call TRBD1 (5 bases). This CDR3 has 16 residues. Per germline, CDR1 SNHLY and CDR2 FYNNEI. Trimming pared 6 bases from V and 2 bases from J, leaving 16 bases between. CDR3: CASRVRGVSTNEKLFF. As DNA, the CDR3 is TGTGCCAGCAGAGTCCGAGGGGTGTCGACTAATGAAAAACTGTTTTTT.

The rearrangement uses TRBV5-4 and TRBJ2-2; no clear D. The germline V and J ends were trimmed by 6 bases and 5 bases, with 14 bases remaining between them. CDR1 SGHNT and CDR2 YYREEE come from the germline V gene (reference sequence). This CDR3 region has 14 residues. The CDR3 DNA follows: TGTGCCAGCACCGACCGGATAGGGACCGGGGAGCTGTTTTTT. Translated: CASTDRIGTGELFF.

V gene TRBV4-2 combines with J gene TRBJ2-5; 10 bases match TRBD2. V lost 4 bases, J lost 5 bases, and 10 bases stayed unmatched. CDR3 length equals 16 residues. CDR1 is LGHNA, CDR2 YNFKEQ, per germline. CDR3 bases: TGTGCCAGCAGCCCTAGGAGCGGGGGGGATCCGGAGACCCAGTACTTC. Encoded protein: CASSPRSGGDPETQYF.

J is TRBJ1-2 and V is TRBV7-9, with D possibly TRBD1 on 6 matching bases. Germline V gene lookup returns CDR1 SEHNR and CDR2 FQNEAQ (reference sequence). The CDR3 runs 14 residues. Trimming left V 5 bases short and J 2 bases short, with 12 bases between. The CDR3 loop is CASSPSTGNYGYTF. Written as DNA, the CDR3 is TGTGCCAGCAGCCCGTCGACAGGAAACTATGGCTACACCTTC.

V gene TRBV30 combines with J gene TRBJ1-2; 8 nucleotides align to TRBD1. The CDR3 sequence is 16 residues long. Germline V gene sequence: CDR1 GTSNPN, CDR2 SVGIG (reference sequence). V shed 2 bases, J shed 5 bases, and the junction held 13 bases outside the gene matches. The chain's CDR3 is CAWSPTGQGGWYGYTF. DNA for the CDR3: TGTGCCTGGAGTCCCACCGGACAGGGTGGGTGGTATGGCTACACCTTC.

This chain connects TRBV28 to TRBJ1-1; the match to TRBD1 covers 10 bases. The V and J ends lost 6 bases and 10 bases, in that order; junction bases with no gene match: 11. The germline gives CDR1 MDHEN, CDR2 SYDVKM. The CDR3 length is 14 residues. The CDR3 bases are TGTGCCAGCAGCCGGCCCGGGACAGGGGACCGAGCTTTCTTT. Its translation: CASSRPGTGDRAFF.

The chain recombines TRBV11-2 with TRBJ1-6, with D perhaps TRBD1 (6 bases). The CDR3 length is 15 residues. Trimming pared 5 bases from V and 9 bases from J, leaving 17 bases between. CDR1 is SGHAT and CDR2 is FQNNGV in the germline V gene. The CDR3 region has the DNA TGTGCCAGCAGCCCGTACGGGGGAGGGGGTTCACCCCTCCACTTT. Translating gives CASSPYGGGGSPLHF.

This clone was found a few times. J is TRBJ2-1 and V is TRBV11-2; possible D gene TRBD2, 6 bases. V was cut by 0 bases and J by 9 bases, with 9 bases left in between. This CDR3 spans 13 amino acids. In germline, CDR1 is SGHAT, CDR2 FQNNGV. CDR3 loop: CASSLDRAGEQFF. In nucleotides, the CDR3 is TGTGCCAGCAGCTTAGATCGAGCGGGTGAGCAGTTCTTC.

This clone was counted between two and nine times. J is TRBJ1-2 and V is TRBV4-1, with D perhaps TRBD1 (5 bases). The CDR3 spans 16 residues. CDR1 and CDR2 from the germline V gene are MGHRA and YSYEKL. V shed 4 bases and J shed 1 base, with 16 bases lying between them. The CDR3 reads CASSPYPRADNYGYTF. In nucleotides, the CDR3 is TGCGCCAGCAGCCCCTACCCCAGGGCAGATAACTATGGCTACACCTTC.

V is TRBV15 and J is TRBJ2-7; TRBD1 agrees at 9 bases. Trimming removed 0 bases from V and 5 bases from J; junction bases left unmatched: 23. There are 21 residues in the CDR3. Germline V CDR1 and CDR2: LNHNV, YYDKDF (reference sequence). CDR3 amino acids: CATSRDGSLGYKPGQGDEQYF. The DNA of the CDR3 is TGTGCCACCAGCAGAGATGGGTCTCTTGGGTATAAACCGGGACAGGGAGACGAGCAGTACTTC.

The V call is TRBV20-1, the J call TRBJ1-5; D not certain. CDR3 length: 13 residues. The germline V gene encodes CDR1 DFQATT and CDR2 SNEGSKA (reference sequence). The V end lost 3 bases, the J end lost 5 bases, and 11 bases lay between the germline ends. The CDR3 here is CSASSEGYQPQHF. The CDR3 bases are TGCAGTGCTAGTTCCGAGGGTTATCAGCCCCAGCATTTT.

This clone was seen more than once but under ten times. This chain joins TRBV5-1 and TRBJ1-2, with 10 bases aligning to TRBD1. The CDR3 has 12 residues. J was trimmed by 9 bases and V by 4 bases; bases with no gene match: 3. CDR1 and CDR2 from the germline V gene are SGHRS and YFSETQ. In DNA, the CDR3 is TGCGCCAGCAGCGCGGGACAGGGGAGCTACACCTTC. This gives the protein CASSAGQGSYTF.

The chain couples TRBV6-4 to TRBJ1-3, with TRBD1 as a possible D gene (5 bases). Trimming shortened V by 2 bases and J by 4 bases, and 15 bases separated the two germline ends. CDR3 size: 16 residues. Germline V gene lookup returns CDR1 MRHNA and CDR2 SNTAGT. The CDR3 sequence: CASSDTGWGEGNTIYF. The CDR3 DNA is TGTGCCAGCAGTGACACCGGCTGGGGGGAAGGAAACACCATATATTTT.

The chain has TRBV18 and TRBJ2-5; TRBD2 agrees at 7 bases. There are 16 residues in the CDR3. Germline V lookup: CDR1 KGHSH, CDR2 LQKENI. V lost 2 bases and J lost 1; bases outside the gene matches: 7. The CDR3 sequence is CASSPAVRTSQETQYF. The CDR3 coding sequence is TGTGCCAGCTCACCAGCTGTGAGGACTAGCCAAGAGACCCAGTACTTC.

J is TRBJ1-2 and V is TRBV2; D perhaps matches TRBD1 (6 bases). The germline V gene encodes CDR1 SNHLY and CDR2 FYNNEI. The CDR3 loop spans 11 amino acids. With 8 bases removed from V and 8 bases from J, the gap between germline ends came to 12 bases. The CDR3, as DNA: TGTGCCAGCTACAGGGTGGGGGGCTACACCTTC. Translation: CASYRVGGYTF.

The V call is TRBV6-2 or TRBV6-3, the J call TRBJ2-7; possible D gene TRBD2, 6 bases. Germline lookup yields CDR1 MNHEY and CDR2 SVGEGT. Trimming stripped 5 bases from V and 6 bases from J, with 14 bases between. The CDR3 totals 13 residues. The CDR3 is CASSTRGTVEQYF. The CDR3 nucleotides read TGTGCCAGCAGTACCCGGGGGACGGTCGAGCAGTACTTC.